The 4 T cell receptor beta chains below come from one sample, sequenced in a study of T cell responses to AZD1222 COVID-19 vaccine. Measured with immunoSEQ multiplex PCR; TCRdb has only the in-frame clones, and not every one. The sample consists of nearly 80,000 clones, approximately 80% of them appearing once. Sequences were derived from peripheral blood, sampled on day 0 of AZD1222 vaccination. The receptors here all came from an adult in good health.

This clone was counted between two and nine times. The J gene is TRBJ1-2, the V gene TRBV30; D ambiguous. Trimming took 4 bases from V and 10 from J, leaving 22 bases between them. The CDR3 extends over 14 amino acids. Germline V gives CDR1 GTSNPN, CDR2 SVGIG (reference sequence). CDR3 protein: CAWTPGGLGLTYTF. The CDR3 DNA reads TGTGCCTGGACCCCCGGTGGGCTAGGCCTAACCTACACCTTC.

V gene TRBV6-1 combines with J gene TRBJ1-1; perhaps TRBD1 as D (5 bases). CDR3 length: 12 residues. Germline-derived CDR1 and CDR2 are MNHNS and SASEGT. Trimming took 5 bases from V and 11 from J, leaving 15 bases between them. CDR3 in amino acids: CASSRDGSGAFF. The CDR3 DNA follows: TGTGCCAGCAGTCGGGACGGCTCAGGGGCTTTCTTT.

This chain uses TRBV5-1 with TRBJ2-6; D is uncertain. This CDR3 is built from 14 residues. V was clipped by 4 bases and J by 4 bases, with 9 bases between them. Germline lookup yields CDR1 SGHRS and CDR2 YFSETQ. The CDR3 sequence: CASSPPSGANVLTF. The CDR3 nucleotides read TGCGCCAGCAGCCCCCCATCCGGGGCCAACGTCCTGACTTTC.

This rearrangement joins TRBV7-8 to TRBJ1-2, with TRBD1 matching over 9 bases. Germline trimming cut 5 bases from V and 8 bases from J; bases unmatched to any gene: 6. The germline CDR1 and CDR2 sequences are SGHVS and FQNEAQ. CDR3 length: 13 amino acids. CDR3 in amino acids: CASSPGTGRGYTF. Written as DNA, the CDR3 is TGTGCCAGCAGCCCGGGGACAGGGAGAGGCTACACCTTC.